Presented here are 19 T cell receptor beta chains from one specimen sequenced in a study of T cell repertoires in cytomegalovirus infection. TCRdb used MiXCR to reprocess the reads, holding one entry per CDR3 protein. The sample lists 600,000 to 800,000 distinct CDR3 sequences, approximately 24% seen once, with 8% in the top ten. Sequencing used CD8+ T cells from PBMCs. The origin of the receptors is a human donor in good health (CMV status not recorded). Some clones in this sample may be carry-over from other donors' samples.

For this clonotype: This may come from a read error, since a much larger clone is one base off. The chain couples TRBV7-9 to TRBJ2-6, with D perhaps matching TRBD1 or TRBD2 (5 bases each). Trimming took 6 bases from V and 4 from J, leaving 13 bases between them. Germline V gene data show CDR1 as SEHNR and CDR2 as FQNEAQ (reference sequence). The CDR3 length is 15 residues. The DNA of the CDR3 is TGTGCCAGCAGGTCGAGGGGTAGCGGGGCCAACGTCCTGACTTTC. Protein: CASRSRGSGANVLTF.

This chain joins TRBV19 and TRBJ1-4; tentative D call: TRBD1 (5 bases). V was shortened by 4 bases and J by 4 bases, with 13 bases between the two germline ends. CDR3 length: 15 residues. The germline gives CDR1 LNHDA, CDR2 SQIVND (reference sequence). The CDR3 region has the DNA TGTGCCAGTAGTACCACAGGTGTACATAATGAAAAACTGTTTTTT. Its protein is CASSTTGVHNEKLFF. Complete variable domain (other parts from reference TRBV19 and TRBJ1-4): DGGITQSPKYLFRKEGQNVTLSCEQNLNHDAMYWYRQDPGQGLRLIYYSQIVNDFQKGDIAEGYSVSREKKESFPLTVTSAQKNPTAFYLCASSTTGVHNEKLFFGSGTQLSVL.

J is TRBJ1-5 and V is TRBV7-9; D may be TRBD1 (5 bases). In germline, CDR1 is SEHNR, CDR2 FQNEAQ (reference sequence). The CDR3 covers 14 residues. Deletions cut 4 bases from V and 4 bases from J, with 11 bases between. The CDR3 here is CASSSGPPNQPQHF. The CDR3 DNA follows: TGTGCCAGCAGCTCGGGGCCCCCTAATCAGCCCCAGCATTTT.

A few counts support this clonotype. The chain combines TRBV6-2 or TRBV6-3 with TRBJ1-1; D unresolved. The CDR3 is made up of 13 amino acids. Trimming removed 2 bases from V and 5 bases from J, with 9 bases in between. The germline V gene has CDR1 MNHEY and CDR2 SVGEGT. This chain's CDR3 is CASSYAVRTEAFF. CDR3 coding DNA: TGTGCCAGCAGTTACGCTGTGCGGACTGAAGCTTTCTTT.

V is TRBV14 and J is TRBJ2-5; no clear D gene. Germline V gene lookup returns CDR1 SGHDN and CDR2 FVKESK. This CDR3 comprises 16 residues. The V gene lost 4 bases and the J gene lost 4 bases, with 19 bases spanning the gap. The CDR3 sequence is CASSPFGPSKTETQYF. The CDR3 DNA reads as TGTGCCAGCAGCCCCTTTGGGCCGTCGAAGACAGAGACCCAGTACTTC.

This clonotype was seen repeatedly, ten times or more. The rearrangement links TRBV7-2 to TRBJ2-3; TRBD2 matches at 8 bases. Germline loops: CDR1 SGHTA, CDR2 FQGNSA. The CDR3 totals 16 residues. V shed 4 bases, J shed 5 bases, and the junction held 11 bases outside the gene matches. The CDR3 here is CASSSRTSSLLDTQYF. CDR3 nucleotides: TGTGCCAGCAGCTCAAGGACTAGCTCCCTTTTAGATACGCAGTATTTT.

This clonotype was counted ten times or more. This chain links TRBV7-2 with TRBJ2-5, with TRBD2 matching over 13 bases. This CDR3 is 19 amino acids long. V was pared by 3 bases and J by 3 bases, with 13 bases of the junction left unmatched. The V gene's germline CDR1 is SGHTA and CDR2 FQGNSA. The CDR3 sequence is CASSLGLLRLAGGEETQYF. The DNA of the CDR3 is TGTGCCAGCAGCTTGGGACTACTAAGACTAGCGGGGGGTGAAGAGACCCAGTACTTC. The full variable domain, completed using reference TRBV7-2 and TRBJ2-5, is GAGVSQSPSNKVTEKGKDVELRCDPISGHTALYWYRQSLGQGLEFLIYFQGNSAPDKSGLPSDRFSAERTGGSVSTLTIQRTQQEDSAVYLCASSLGLLRLAGGEETQYFGPGTRLLVL.

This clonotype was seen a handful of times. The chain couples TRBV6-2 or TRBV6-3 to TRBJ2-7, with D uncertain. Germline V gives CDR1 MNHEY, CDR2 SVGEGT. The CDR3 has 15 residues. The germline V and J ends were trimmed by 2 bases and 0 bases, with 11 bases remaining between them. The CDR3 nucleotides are TGTGCCAGCAGTTACGACAAGGAGAGCTCCTACGAGCAGTACGTC. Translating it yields CASSYDKESSYEQYV.

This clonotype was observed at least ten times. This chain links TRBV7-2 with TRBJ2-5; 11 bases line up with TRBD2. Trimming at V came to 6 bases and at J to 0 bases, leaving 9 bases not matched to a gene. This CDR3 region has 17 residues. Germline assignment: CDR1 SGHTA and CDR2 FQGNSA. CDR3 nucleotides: TGTGCCAGCAGTCGTACTAGCGGGGGACCCTACCAAGAGACCCAGTACTTC. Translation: CASSRTSGGPYQETQYF. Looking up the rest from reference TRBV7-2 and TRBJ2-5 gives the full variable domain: GAGVSQSPSNKVTEKGKDVELRCDPISGHTALYWYRQSLGQGLEFLIYFQGNSAPDKSGLPSDRFSAERTGGSVSTLTIQRTQQEDSAVYLCASSRTSGGPYQETQYFGPGTRLLVL.

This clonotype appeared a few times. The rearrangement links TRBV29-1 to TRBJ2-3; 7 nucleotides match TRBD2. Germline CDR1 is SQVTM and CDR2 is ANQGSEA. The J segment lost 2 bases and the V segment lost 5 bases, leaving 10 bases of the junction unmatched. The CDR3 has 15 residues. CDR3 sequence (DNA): TGCAGCGTTTGGGGGGGAGAAGAGTACACAGATACGCAGTATTTT. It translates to CSVWGGEEYTDTQYF.

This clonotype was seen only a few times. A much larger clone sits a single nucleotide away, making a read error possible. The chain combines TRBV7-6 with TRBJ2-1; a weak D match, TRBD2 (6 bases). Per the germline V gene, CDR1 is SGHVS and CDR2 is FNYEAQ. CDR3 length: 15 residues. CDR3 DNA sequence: TGTGTCAGCAGCAGCCCCGGGAGCTCCTACAATGAGCAGTTCTTC. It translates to CVSSSPGSSYNEQFF.

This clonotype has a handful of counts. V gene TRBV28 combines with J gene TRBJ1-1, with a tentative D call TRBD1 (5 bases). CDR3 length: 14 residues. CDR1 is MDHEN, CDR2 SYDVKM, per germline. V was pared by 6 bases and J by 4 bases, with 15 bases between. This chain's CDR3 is CASSPRERGTEAFF. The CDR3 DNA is TGTGCCAGCAGCCCCCGGGAGAGGGGCACTGAAGCTTTCTTT.

CDR3 loop: CASSQVEISYNEQFF. CDR3 DNA sequence: TGTGCCAGCAGCCAAGTTGAGATTTCCTACAATGAGCAGTTCTTC. The J gene is TRBJ2-1, the V gene TRBV3-1; D uncertain. V was trimmed by 1 base and J by 1 base, leaving 8 bases between them. The germline gives CDR1 LGHDT, CDR2 YNNKEL (reference sequence). There are 15 residues in the CDR3.

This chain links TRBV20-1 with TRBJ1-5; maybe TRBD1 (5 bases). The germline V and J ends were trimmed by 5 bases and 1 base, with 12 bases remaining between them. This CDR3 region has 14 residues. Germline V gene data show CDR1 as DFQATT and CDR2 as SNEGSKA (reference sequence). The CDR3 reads CSAEGRASNQPQHF. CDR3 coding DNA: TGCAGTGCTGAGGGACGGGCGAGCAATCAGCCCCAGCATTTT.

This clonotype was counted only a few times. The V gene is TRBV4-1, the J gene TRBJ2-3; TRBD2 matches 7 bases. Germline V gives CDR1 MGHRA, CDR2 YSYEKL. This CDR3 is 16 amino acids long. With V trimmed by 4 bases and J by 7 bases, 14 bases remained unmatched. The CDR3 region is CASSPLGGEALHTQYF. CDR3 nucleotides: TGCGCCAGCAGCCCGTTGGGGGGGGAGGCCCTCCATACGCAGTATTTT.

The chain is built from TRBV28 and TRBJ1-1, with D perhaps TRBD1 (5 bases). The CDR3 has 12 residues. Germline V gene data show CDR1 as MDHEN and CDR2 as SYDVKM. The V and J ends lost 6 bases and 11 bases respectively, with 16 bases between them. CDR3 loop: CASSSWGLKAFF. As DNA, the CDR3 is TGTGCCAGCAGCTCATGGGGCCTGAAGGCTTTCTTT.

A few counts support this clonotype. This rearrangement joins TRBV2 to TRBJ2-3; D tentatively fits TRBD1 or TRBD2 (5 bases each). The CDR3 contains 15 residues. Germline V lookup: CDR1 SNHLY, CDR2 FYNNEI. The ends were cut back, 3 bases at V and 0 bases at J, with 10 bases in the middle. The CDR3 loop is CASSEKGDSTDTQYF. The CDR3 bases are TGTGCCAGCAGTGAGAAAGGGGACAGCACAGATACGCAGTATTTT.

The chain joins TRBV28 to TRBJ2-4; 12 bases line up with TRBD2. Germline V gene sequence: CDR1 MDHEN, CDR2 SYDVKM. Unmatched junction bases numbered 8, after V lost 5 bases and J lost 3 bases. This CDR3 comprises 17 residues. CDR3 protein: CASSPRLAGAFKNIQYF. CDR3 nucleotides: TGTGCCAGCAGTCCAAGACTAGCGGGGGCGTTCAAAAACATTCAGTACTTC. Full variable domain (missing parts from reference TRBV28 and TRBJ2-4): DVKVTQSSRYLVKRTGEKVFLECVQDMDHENMFWYRQDPGLGLRLIYFSYDVKMKEKGDIPEGYSVSREKKERFSLILESASTNQTSMYLCASSPRLAGAFKNIQYFGAGTRLSVL.

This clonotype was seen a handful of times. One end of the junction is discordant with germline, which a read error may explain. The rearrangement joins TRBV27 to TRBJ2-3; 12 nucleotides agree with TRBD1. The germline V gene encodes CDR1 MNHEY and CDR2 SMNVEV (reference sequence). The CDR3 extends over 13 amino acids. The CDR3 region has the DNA TGTGCCAGCAGTTTGGGTGGGACAGGGGGCGCACATTTT. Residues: CASSLGGTGGAHF.